This TCR beta chain is from a study of cytomegalovirus exposure and HLA in healthy donors. This PCR relied on a set of 60 Vbeta primers and 13 Jbeta primers. Method: immunoSEQ multiplex PCR; TCRdb's copy keeps in-frame clones and lacks some. The data show over 150,000 clones, approximately 80% seen once. Trimming took 4 bases from V and 1 from J, leaving 16 bases between them. The length of the CDR3 is 16 residues. Germline V CDR1 and CDR2: MDHEN, SYDVKM. The sample comprised PBMCs. The chain has TRBV28 and TRBJ1-1, with a possible D match to TRBD1 (6 bases). The sequence was collected from a man in his thirties or forties in good health and CMV-seropositive. The CDR3 DNA sequence: TGTGCCAGCAGTTCCGTCAGGGGCATCGGGAACACTGAAGCTTTCTTT. This sequence encodes CASSSVRGIGNTEAFF.